The 13 T cell receptor beta chains below all came from one sample that was sequenced in a study of early T cells in non-severe SARS-CoV-2 infection. TCRdb processed the 5' RACE reads anew with MiXCR; each CDR3 protein has one entry. Of about 35,000 distinct CDR3 sequences listed, 4.5% to 7% are singletons. The material sequenced was whole blood, taken at baseline. The receptor set was obtained from an adult who was a healthcare worker with PCR-confirmed SARS-CoV-2 infection or an uninfected control (not recorded which).

This clonotype was counted at least ten times. The V gene is TRBV10-1, the J gene TRBJ2-7; 12 bases fit TRBD2. Germline lookup yields CDR1 WNHNN and CDR2 SYGVQD (reference sequence). V lost 5 bases, J lost 1 base, and 9 bases stayed unmatched. There are 17 residues in the CDR3. CDR3 nucleotides: TGCGCCAGCAGTCCCCCCAAGACTAGCGGGGGATCCTACGAGCAGTACTTC. Protein sequence: CASSPPKTSGGSYEQYF.

This clonotype has just one count. The chain links TRBV20-1 to TRBJ1-2; 9 bases align to TRBD1. The V gene end was trimmed by 7 bases and the J gene end by 8 bases; junction bases not matched to a gene: 17. The length of the CDR3 is 15 residues. The germline gives CDR1 DFQATT, CDR2 SNEGSKA (reference sequence). The CDR3 bases are TGCAGTGTTTTCACGCCCGACAGGGGGTCCTACGGCTACACCTTC. As protein: CSVFTPDRGSYGYTF.

This clonotype was recorded at least ten times. This chain joins TRBV9 and TRBJ2-6; D not certain. Germline V gene data show CDR1 as SGDLS and CDR2 as YYNGEE. The CDR3 is 18 amino acids. V lost 0 bases and J lost 2, with 15 bases in between. The CDR3 loop reads CASSVGRPGLPGANVLTF. CDR3 sequence (DNA): TGTGCCAGCAGCGTAGGAAGACCCGGGCTCCCTGGGGCCAACGTCCTGACTTTC.

This clonotype was counted at least ten times. The chain couples TRBV15 to TRBJ1-1, with D hard to call. CDR1 LNHNV and CDR2 YYDKDF come from the germline V gene (reference sequence). This CDR3 is 14 amino acids long. V gave up 0 bases and J gave up 1 base, with 6 bases separating them. CDR3 sequence (DNA): TGTGCCACCAGCAGAGAACCCCGGAACACTGAAGCTTTCTTT. Amino acid sequence: CATSREPRNTEAFF.

With respect to this clonotype: Germline and junction disagree at one end, which may indicate a read error. This chain uses TRBV7-6 with TRBJ2-7, with D perhaps TRBD1 or TRBD2 (5 bases each). The germline gives CDR1 SGHVS, CDR2 FNYEAQ. CDR3 length: 16 residues. The CDR3 spells CASSSPGNRFPYGQYF. DNA for the CDR3: TGTGCCAGCAGCTCACCCGGGAACAGGTTCCCATACGGGCAGTACTTC.

This clonotype was detected many times. The rearrangement links TRBV12-3 or TRBV12-4 to TRBJ1-2; D unclear. This CDR3 contains 13 residues. V was cut by 3 bases and J by 3 bases, with 8 bases left in between. The CDR3 loop is CASSLVDDYGYTF. The CDR3 DNA reads as TGTGCCAGCAGTTTGGTGGATGACTATGGCTACACCTTC.

This clonotype was found many times. CDR3 sequence: CASKPGANVLTF. The CDR3 nucleotides are TGTGCCAGCAAGCCTGGGGCCAACGTCCTGACTTTC. This chain joins TRBV12-3 or TRBV12-4 and TRBJ2-6; D is ambiguous. The CDR3 loop spans 12 amino acids. The ends were cut back, 7 bases at V and 2 bases at J, with 3 bases in the middle.

This clonotype was recorded at least ten times. The chain has TRBV20-1 and TRBJ1-1; no reliable D call. The CDR3 consists of 13 residues. V was pared by 6 bases and J by 4 bases, with 15 bases between. The V gene's germline CDR1 is DFQATT and CDR2 SNEGSKA (reference sequence). In DNA form, the CDR3 reads TGCAGTGCCCGGAACAGATGGGTCACTGAAGCTTTCTTT. As protein: CSARNRWVTEAFF.

The chain joins TRBV2 to TRBJ2-3; 10 bases agree with TRBD2. CDR1 and CDR2 from the germline V gene are SNHLY and FYNNEI. This CDR3 spans 17 amino acids. V lost 3 bases, J lost 3 bases, and 9 bases stayed unmatched. CDR3 nucleotides: TGTGCCAGCAGTGATATCCAGCTAGCGGGAGAGACAGATACGCAGTATTTT. This gives the protein CASSDIQLAGETDTQYF.

There are many counts of this clonotype. This chain joins TRBV6-5 and TRBJ1-4, with a tentative D call TRBD1 (5 bases). CDR3 size: 14 residues. V lost 6 bases, J lost 4 bases, and 12 bases lay in between. Germline-derived CDR1 and CDR2 are MNHEY and SVGAGI. The DNA for the CDR3 is TGTGCCAGCAGAGATAACAGGATTAATGAAAAACTGTTTTTT. Its protein product is CASRDNRINEKLFF.

This clonotype was seen ten or more times. V is TRBV29-1 and J is TRBJ1-5; tentative D call: TRBD1 (6 bases). Germline lookup yields CDR1 SQVTM and CDR2 ANQGSEA. The CDR3 consists of 12 residues. Trimming removed 4 bases from V and 2 bases from J, with 6 bases in between. The chain's CDR3 is CSVGQGNQPQHF. The CDR3 DNA follows: TGCAGCGTTGGACAGGGCAATCAGCCCCAGCATTTT. Drawing the rest from reference TRBV29-1 and TRBJ1-5, the complete variable domain is SAVISQKPSRDICQRGTSLTIQCQVDSQVTMMFWYRQQPGQSLTLIATANQGSEATYESGFVIDKFPISRPNLTFSTLTVSNMSPEDSSIYLCSVGQGNQPQHFGDGTRLSIL.

This clonotype showed up many times. The J gene is TRBJ1-2, the V gene TRBV27, with 7 bases that match TRBD1. Germline-derived CDR1 and CDR2 are MNHEY and SMNVEV (reference sequence). CDR3 size: 15 residues. J was trimmed by 2 bases and V by 5 bases; bases with no gene match: 8. The CDR3 loop is CASSPEGQMNYGYTF. CDR3 DNA sequence: TGTGCCAGCAGTCCGGAGGGACAGATGAACTATGGCTACACCTTC.

This chain links TRBV5-1 with TRBJ2-5, with no clear D. Germline CDR1 and CDR2: SGHRS and YFSETQ. The V end was cut by 2 bases, the J end by 2 bases, with 19 bases between. The CDR3 has 17 residues. In DNA, the CDR3 is TGCGCCAGCAGCTTAGGATTCCAGCCGGCCCCGCAAGAGACCCAGTACTTC. Translated, it gives CASSLGFQPAPQETQYF.